What follows are 32 T cell receptor beta chains derived from one specimen sequenced in a study of cytomegalovirus exposure and HLA in healthy donors. The PCR made use of 60 Vbeta and 13 Jbeta primers. Assay: immunoSEQ multiplex PCR; the TCRdb copy retains only in-frame clones and omits some. The sample consists of 150,000 to 200,000 clones, approximately 78% of them appearing once. Sequencing was performed on PBMCs. These TCRs come from a young woman in good health and CMV-seronegative.

The rearrangement uses TRBV7-9 and TRBJ2-1; perhaps TRBD2 as D (6 bases). V lost 1 base and J lost 15, with 19 bases in between. CDR1 SEHNR and CDR2 FQNEAQ come from the germline V gene (reference sequence). The CDR3 is 14 amino acids. The CDR3 spells CASSLGHIRYGGFF. CDR3 nucleotide sequence: TGTGCCAGCAGCTTAGGTCACATCCGATACGGGGGGTTCTTC.

The chain is built from TRBV7-8 and TRBJ1-2, with 11 bases lining up with TRBD1. This CDR3 is built from 20 residues. After removal of 1 base from V and 5 bases from J, the junction contained 18 bases not matched to a gene. Germline CDR1 and CDR2: SGHVS and FQNEAQ. The CDR3 loop reads CASSLGGPGQGVLRPYGYTF. CDR3 sequence (DNA): TGTGCCAGCAGCTTAGGGGGTCCGGGACAGGGGGTTCTACGGCCTTATGGCTACACCTTC.

This rearrangement joins TRBV28 to TRBJ1-1, with 12 bases lining up with TRBD1. The CDR3 runs 15 residues. Trimming took 6 bases from V and 5 from J; bases not matched to a gene: 7. Germline lookup yields CDR1 MDHEN and CDR2 SYDVKM. The CDR3, as DNA: TGTGCCAGCAGGCTGGGACAGGGGGCAGGGACTGAAGCTTTCTTT. This encodes CASRLGQGAGTEAFF.

This clone was found a few times. The V gene is TRBV5-4, the J gene TRBJ2-3; D unresolved. CDR1 is SGHNT and CDR2 is YYREEE in the germline V gene (reference sequence). This CDR3 region has 15 residues. Between the trimmed V and J ends, which lost 3 bases and 4 bases, there was a span of 15 bases. The CDR3 nucleotides are TGTGCCAGCAGCTCCCGGGTCCAGAACGCAGATACGCAGTATTTT. Translation: CASSSRVQNADTQYF.

The rearrangement joins TRBV5-1 to TRBJ2-7; TRBD1 matches 9 bases. V dropped 4 bases and J dropped 6; count of bases not matched to a gene: 8. Per the germline V gene, CDR1 is SGHRS and CDR2 is YFSETQ. The CDR3 length is 14 residues. CDR3 coding DNA: TGCGCCAGCAGCCCCGGACAGGGGATGGGCGAGCAGTACTTC. Protein product: CASSPGQGMGEQYF. Using reference TRBV5-1 and TRBJ2-7 for the parts outside the CDR3, the full variable domain is KAGVTQTPRYLIKTRGQQVTLSCSPISGHRSVSWYQQTPGQGLQFLFEYFSETQRNKGNFPGRFSGRQFSNSRSEMNVSTLELGDSALYLCASSPGQGMGEQYFGPGTRLTVT.

This chain links TRBV7-3 with TRBJ2-2; D may be TRBD1 (6 bases). The CDR3 spans 14 residues. The V gene lost 2 bases and the J gene lost 7 bases, with 11 bases spanning the gap. Germline V gene sequence: CDR1 SGHTA, CDR2 FQGTGA. In DNA, the CDR3 is TGTGCCAGCAGCTTACTACAGGGCCACGGGGAGCTGTTTTTT. It specifies CASSLLQGHGELFF.

V and J are TRBV5-1 and TRBJ2-1, with TRBD2 matching 11 bases. The CDR3 spans 17 residues. The trim removed 0 bases at V and 3 bases at J, leaving 5 bases unmatched. In germline, CDR1 is SGHRS, CDR2 YFSETQ. CDR3 nucleotides: TGCGCCAGCAGCTTGGGATTAGCGGGGGGGTTCTACAATGAGCAGTTCTTC. Its translation: CASSLGLAGGFYNEQFF.

V is TRBV10-2 and J is TRBJ1-1; 8 positions match TRBD1. This CDR3 is 13 amino acids long. Germline CDR1 reads WSHSY; CDR2 reads SAAADI. The V segment lost 6 bases and the J segment 7 bases; nucleotides outside the gene matches: 7. CDR3 amino acids: CASRDRGQGEAFF. DNA for the CDR3: TGCGCCAGCAGAGACAGGGGTCAGGGTGAAGCTTTCTTT.

This clone was found once. The V call is TRBV18, the J call TRBJ2-5; 8 positions match TRBD2. V was clipped by 1 base and J by 2 bases; unmatched bases: 6. The germline V gene encodes CDR1 KGHSH and CDR2 LQKENI. This CDR3 has 16 residues. CDR3 coding DNA: TGTGCCAGCTCACCACGCCGGGGGGGACATCAAGAGACCCAGTACTTC. It translates to CASSPRRGGHQETQYF.

This chain connects TRBV5-1 to TRBJ1-4; TRBD1 agrees at 8 bases. There are 15 residues in the CDR3. Germline V gives CDR1 SGHRS, CDR2 YFSETQ. The ends lost 0 bases at V and 7 bases at J; junction bases unmatched: 5. In DNA form, the CDR3 reads TGCGCCAGCAGCTTGGGGCAGGGGGCGGTTGAAAAACTGTTTTTT. It yields the protein CASSLGQGAVEKLFF. Full variable domain (outside the CDR3, taken from reference TRBV5-1 and TRBJ1-4): KAGVTQTPRYLIKTRGQQVTLSCSPISGHRSVSWYQQTPGQGLQFLFEYFSETQRNKGNFPGRFSGRQFSNSRSEMNVSTLELGDSALYLCASSLGQGAVEKLFFGSGTQLSVL.

The rearrangement uses TRBV7-8 and TRBJ2-7; 7 bases are shared with TRBD1. The V and J ends lost 0 bases and 6 bases, in that order; junction bases with no gene match: 5. The germline CDR1 and CDR2 sequences are SGHVS and FQNEAQ. This CDR3 comprises 14 residues. CDR3 loop: CASSLAFRGSEQYF. CDR3 DNA sequence: TGTGCCAGCAGCTTAGCCTTCAGGGGGAGCGAGCAGTACTTC. Full variable domain (rest looked up from reference TRBV7-8 and TRBJ2-7): GAGVSQSPRYKVAKRGQDVALRCDPISGHVSLFWYQQALGQGPEFLTYFQNEAQLDKSGLPSDRFFAERPEGSVSTLKIQRTQQEDSAVYLCASSLAFRGSEQYFGPGTRLTVT.

The gene calls are TRBV6-1 and TRBJ2-7; no clear D gene. V was cut by 6 bases and J by 3 bases, with 6 bases left in between. Germline V gives CDR1 MNHNS, CDR2 SASEGT. The CDR3 has 11 residues. CDR3 nucleotide sequence: TGTGCCAGCAGGGCGGTCTACGAGCAGTACTTC. The encoded protein is CASRAVYEQYF.

With respect to this clone: Other DNA sequences in the sample encode the same CDR3. The chain couples TRBV29-1 to TRBJ1-3, with D perhaps matching TRBD1 (5 bases). Germline-derived CDR1 and CDR2 are SQVTM and ANQGSEA. The CDR3 covers 13 residues. The V end was cut by 6 bases, the J end by 0 bases, with 9 bases between. CDR3 residues: CSVGLSSGNTIYF. CDR3 in DNA: TGCAGCGTGGGGCTTTCCTCTGGAAACACCATATATTTT.

The rearrangement uses TRBV27 and TRBJ1-2, with unresolved D. This CDR3 region has 14 residues. Looked up from germline, CDR1 is MNHEY and CDR2 is SMNVEV (reference sequence). The V end lost 0 bases, the J end lost 5 bases, and 10 bases lay between the germline ends. This CDR3 reads CASSLSPVPYGYTF. The CDR3 bases are TGTGCCAGCAGTTTATCCCCGGTTCCATATGGCTACACCTTC.

The genes are TRBV7-3 and TRBJ2-5, with D possibly being TRBD1 (5 bases). V gave up 4 bases and J gave up 3 bases, with 9 bases separating them. The CDR3 is made up of 13 amino acids. CDR1 is SGHTA and CDR2 is FQGTGA in the germline V gene. The CDR3, as DNA: TGTGCCAGCAGCTCTTACAGGAAAGAGACCCAGTACTTC. Translating it yields CASSSYRKETQYF.

J is TRBJ2-3 and V is TRBV10-1; TRBD1 matches at 10 bases. V gave up 6 bases and J gave up 5 bases; unmatched junction bases: 8. CDR1 and CDR2 from the germline V gene are WNHNN and SYGVQD (reference sequence). The CDR3 totals 15 residues. The CDR3 DNA reads TGCGCCAGCAGGGGAGGGACAGGGGTAGGAGATACGCAGTATTTT. Translation gives CASRGGTGVGDTQYF.

The chain uses TRBV6-1 and TRBJ2-1, with no clear D. The germline CDR1 and CDR2 sequences are MNHNS and SASEGT. Deletions cut 10 bases from V and 0 bases from J, with 10 bases between. This CDR3 contains 13 residues. The CDR3 DNA follows: TGTGCCACCGCGTATAGCTCCTACAATGAGCAGTTCTTC. It encodes CATAYSSYNEQFF.

The sample holds a few counts of this clone. This chain links TRBV11-2 with TRBJ1-1; D possibly corresponds to TRBD1 (5 bases). Germline-derived CDR1 and CDR2 are SGHAT and FQNNGV. The CDR3 covers 13 residues. The V gene lost 5 bases and the J gene lost 1 base, with 8 bases spanning the gap. CDR3 sequence reads: CASSRTGNTEAFF. For the CDR3, the DNA is TGTGCCAGCAGCCGTACAGGGAACACTGAAGCTTTCTTT.

V and J are TRBV27 and TRBJ1-2, with D tentatively TRBD1 (6 bases). This CDR3 spans 14 amino acids. In germline, CDR1 is MNHEY, CDR2 SMNVEV (reference sequence). Trimming stripped 6 bases from V and 2 bases from J, with 13 bases between. The CDR3 sequence is CASSLGGRNYGYTF. Here the CDR3 DNA reads TGTGCCAGCAGCTTAGGGGGGAGAAACTATGGCTACACCTTC.

The chain couples TRBV10-3 to TRBJ1-3, with 10 bases aligning to TRBD1. Germline-derived CDR1 and CDR2 are ENHRY and SYGVKD. After removal of 10 bases from V and 3 bases from J, the junction contained 6 bases not matched to a gene. The CDR3 runs 14 residues. DNA of the CDR3: TGTGCCACGACCGGGACAGGGGATGGAAACACCATATATTTT. It codes for CATTGTGDGNTIYF.

Many counts were recorded for this clone. The V call is TRBV6-1, the J call TRBJ1-1; D perhaps matches TRBD1 (5 bases). This CDR3 is 15 amino acids long. Germline V gene lookup returns CDR1 MNHNS and CDR2 SASEGT. Between the trimmed V and J ends, which lost 7 bases and 3 bases, there was a span of 18 bases. This CDR3 reads CASTPSRGADTEAFF. DNA of the CDR3: TGTGCCAGCACCCCAAGTAGGGGCGCGGACACTGAAGCTTTCTTT.

The chain joins TRBV5-4 to TRBJ2-5; TRBD2 matches 10 bases. The CDR3 loop spans 16 amino acids. Trimming at V came to 3 bases and at J to 8 bases, leaving 13 bases not matched to a gene. Germline CDR1 and CDR2: SGHNT and YYREEE (reference sequence). The CDR3 reads CASSWPAGTSAATQYF. For the CDR3, the DNA is TGTGCCAGCAGCTGGCCAGCCGGGACTAGCGCTGCTACCCAGTACTTC.

The genes are TRBV28 and TRBJ1-1, with TRBD1 as a possible D gene (6 bases). CDR3 length equals 12 residues. The germline V and J ends were trimmed by 11 bases and 3 bases, with 13 bases remaining between them. Germline V gives CDR1 MDHEN, CDR2 SYDVKM. The CDR3 DNA reads TGTGCCGCAGGGGCTTCATACACTGAAGCTTTCTTT. This codes for CAAGASYTEAFF.

On this clone itself: Its ends do not fully match the called genes, so a read error is possible. This rearrangement joins TRBV7-9 to TRBJ2-3, with 13 bases that match TRBD2. The CDR3 is made up of 18 amino acids. The germline V gene has CDR1 SEHNR and CDR2 FQNEAQ (reference sequence). The CDR3 here is CSSSSPRLAGGLTDTQYF. In nucleotides, the CDR3 is TGTTCCAGCAGCTCACCCAGACTAGCGGGAGGCCTCACAGATACGCAGTATTTT. Filled out from reference TRBV7-9 and TRBJ2-3, the complete variable domain reads DTGVSQNPRHKITKRGQNVTFRCDPISEHNRLYWYRQTLGQGPEFLTYFQNEAQLEKSRLLSDRFSAERPKGSFSTLEIQRTEQGDSAMYLCSSSSPRLAGGLTDTQYFGPGTRLTVL.

The chain recombines TRBV10-2 with TRBJ2-7; the match to TRBD1 covers 7 bases. V lost 6 bases to trimming and J lost 0 bases; unmatched junction nucleotides: 5. This CDR3 has 14 residues. The germline V gene encodes CDR1 WSHSY and CDR2 SAAADI. In DNA form, the CDR3 reads TGCGCCAGCAGGGGGGACAGTTTCTCCTACGAGCAGTACTTC. This translates into CASRGDSFSYEQYF.

V is TRBV28 and J is TRBJ1-5; no reliable D call. This CDR3 contains 15 residues. The germline gives CDR1 MDHEN, CDR2 SYDVKM. Trimming removed 7 bases at V and 4 bases at J, with 17 bases between. The CDR3 DNA sequence: TGTGCCAGCATGTTTAGGACTGGGATTAATCAGCCCCAGCATTTT. Protein product: CASMFRTGINQPQHF.

This clone has a single count. The chain employs TRBV7-9 and TRBJ2-2; no clear D. The CDR3 consists of 13 residues. V lost 7 bases and J 4 bases, leaving 10 bases between the germline ends. The V gene's germline CDR1 is SEHNR and CDR2 FQNEAQ (reference sequence). CDR3: CASTDRVTGELFF. DNA for the CDR3: TGTGCCAGCACCGACCGGGTCACCGGGGAGCTGTTTTTT.

The V and J genes are TRBV27 and TRBJ2-2, with TRBD1 matching over 9 bases. This CDR3 comprises 15 residues. The trim removed 6 bases at V and 7 bases at J, leaving 9 bases unmatched. Germline CDR1 is MNHEY and CDR2 is SMNVEV (reference sequence). Written as DNA, the CDR3 is TGTGCCAGCAGGCCCGGGACAGGGCGAAACGGGGAGCTGTTTTTT. Translating gives CASRPGTGRNGELFF.

The rearrangement uses TRBV4-2 and TRBJ2-7, with 9 bases that match TRBD2. V lost 1 base, J lost 4 bases, and 5 bases stayed unmatched. The CDR3 covers 15 residues. In germline, CDR1 is LGHNA, CDR2 YNFKEQ. The CDR3 here is CASSQGGTSLYEQYF. The CDR3 DNA reads as TGTGCCAGCAGCCAAGGTGGGACTAGCTTGTACGAGCAGTACTTC.

This chain joins TRBV7-9 and TRBJ2-1, with TRBD2 matching 10 bases. The CDR3 is made up of 15 amino acids. The germline CDR1 and CDR2 sequences are SEHNR and FQNEAQ (reference sequence). V shed 5 bases, J shed 4 bases, and the junction held 5 bases outside the gene matches. CDR3 in DNA: TGTGCCAGCAGCGCCGCTAGCGGGGGTTACAATGAGCAGTTCTTC. Protein: CASSAASGGYNEQFF.

Worth noting for this clone: The sample has other DNA sequences that encode this CDR3 too. This chain connects TRBV10-3 to TRBJ2-3; 12 nucleotides match TRBD2. This CDR3 spans 17 amino acids. Germline-derived CDR1 and CDR2 are ENHRY and SYGVKD. V was pared by 3 bases and J by 0 bases, with 4 bases of the junction left unmatched. The CDR3 DNA reads as TGTGCCATCAGTGAAGGGACTAGCGGGTTTAGCACAGATACGCAGTATTTT. Protein product: CAISEGTSGFSTDTQYF.

The chain couples TRBV7-6 to TRBJ2-7; 8 bases align to TRBD1. V was pared by 3 bases and J by 4 bases, with 5 bases of the junction left unmatched. The CDR3 has 14 residues. The germline V gene encodes CDR1 SGHVS and CDR2 FNYEAQ. The CDR3 DNA is TGTGCCAGCAGCTTCGGGACAGGTCCGTACGAGCAGTACTTC. It translates to CASSFGTGPYEQYF.